These 5 T cell receptor beta chains were all obtained from the same sample, sequenced in a study of T cells in localized non-small cell lung cancer. Clones were read by immunoSEQ multiplex PCR, and TCRdb kept only the in-frame ones, dropping some. The top ten hold 58% of the sample, which has more than 10,000 clones, roughly 84% seen once. This material consisted of peripheral blood, taken before any cancer treatment. Source of these receptors: a male donor at least 60 years old with stage III lung adenocarcinoma.

The chain recombines TRBV5-1 with TRBJ1-2; no firm D call. The CDR3 has 15 residues. CDR1 is SGHRS, CDR2 YFSETQ, per germline. V lost 0 bases to trimming and J lost 0 bases, with 9 bases between them. CDR3 residues: CASSLGRASNYGYTF. In nucleotides, the CDR3 is TGCGCCAGCAGCTTGGGACGTGCTTCTAACTATGGCTACACCTTC.

This chain joins TRBV7-9 and TRBJ2-5, with 10 positions matching TRBD1. J gave up 2 bases and V 3 bases, and 6 bases lay outside the gene matches. Germline loops: CDR1 SEHNR, CDR2 FQNEAQ (reference sequence). The CDR3 consists of 16 residues. The CDR3 bases are TGTGCCAGCAGCTTCGGGGACAGGGGACTACAAGAGACCCAGTACTTC. This gives the protein CASSFGDRGLQETQYF.

J is TRBJ2-1 and V is TRBV5-1; 14 nucleotides agree with TRBD2. V trimming: 2 bases; J trimming: 10 bases; junction bases outside the gene matches: 8. Germline V gene lookup returns CDR1 SGHRS and CDR2 YFSETQ. This CDR3 is 16 amino acids long. The CDR3: CASSLGTSGGMGEQFF. The CDR3 bases are TGCGCCAGCAGCTTAGGGACTAGCGGGGGAATGGGGGAGCAGTTCTTC.

This clone was seen a few times. The chain joins TRBV19 to TRBJ1-5; D is ambiguous. The CDR3 contains 15 residues. Trimming took 5 bases from V and 0 from J, leaving 11 bases between them. Germline loops: CDR1 LNHDA, CDR2 SQIVND (reference sequence). This CDR3 is CASSPAAYSNQPQHF. The CDR3 DNA reads TGTGCCAGTAGTCCCGCAGCCTATAGCAATCAGCCCCAGCATTTT.

This clone was counted a single time. This chain uses TRBV6-1 with TRBJ1-1; 7 bases match TRBD1. This CDR3 has 15 amino acids. V was pared by 4 bases and J by 0 bases, with 5 bases of the junction left unmatched. Per the germline V gene, CDR1 is MNHNS and CDR2 is SASEGT. In DNA form, the CDR3 reads TGTGCCAGCAGTGGAGGGGGACAGATGAACACTGAAGCTTTCTTT. Translation gives CASSGGGQMNTEAFF.